This TCR beta chain was identified during a study of T cells in Graves' hyperthyroidism and ophthalmopathy. General study points: The model anticipated ophthalmopathy a median approximately six months pre-onset. A model of 13 V-J features distinguished ophthalmopathy from stable hyperthyroidism.

Among the patients, aged 18 to 65, hyperthyroidism was newly diagnosed and had lasted under 2 months. The CDR3 regions of TCR beta were amplified from RNA transcripts. The TCR CDR3 was amplified in a first-round RT-PCR using the HTBI primer set. TCRdb re-called the multiplex PCR reads through MiXCR, storing one row per CDR3 protein. Found here are hundreds of thousands of distinct CDR3 sequences, 14% of them singletons; the top ten hold roughly a tenth. There are many counts of this clonotype. The antigen is undetermined. Per the germline V gene, CDR1 is SNHLY and CDR2 is FYNNEI. The CDR3 runs 13 residues. Trimming cost V 7 bases and J 3 bases, with 12 bases left between them.

The sequence derives from a woman under 30 with Graves' hyperthyroidism. The V gene is TRBV2, the J gene TRBJ1-2; no clear D gene. Sample: blood. In DNA, the CDR3 is TGTGCCAGCAATTTAATCTCTCACTATGGCTACACCTTC. Amino acid sequence: CASNLISHYGYTF.